These 30 T cell receptor beta chains share one sample of origin, sequenced in a study of blood T cells in healthy people across ages. A sample-barcoded 5' primer and a J-beta primer mix were used in a second PCR of roughly 6 to 11 cycles. One entry per CDR3 protein, called by TCRdb with MiXCR from the 5' RACE reads. The sample has about 1.4 million distinct CDR3 sequences, approximately 59% seen once; the top ten hold over 5.5%. What was sequenced was blood. The source of these receptors is a man between 18 and 35 years old in good health.

The J gene is TRBJ2-5, the V gene TRBV29-1; D is unclear. There are 14 residues in the CDR3. Germline V CDR1 and CDR2: SQVTM, ANQGSEA. Trimming left V 5 bases short and J 11 bases short, with 24 bases between. CDR3 DNA sequence: TGCAGCGTTCCATCTGGGGTAGGCCACAATGAGCAGTACTTC. It is translated as CSVPSGVGHNEQYF.

This clonotype turned up a few times. The chain combines TRBV20-1 with TRBJ1-2, with 7 bases that match TRBD1. The CDR3 runs 13 residues. Germline V gene data show CDR1 as DFQATT and CDR2 as SNEGSKA (reference sequence). V was clipped by 6 bases and J by 1 base; unmatched bases: 5. The CDR3 DNA follows: TGCAGTGCCTGGACAGGAGATAACTATGGCTACACCTTC. It is translated as CSAWTGDNYGYTF.

V gene TRBV2 combines with J gene TRBJ2-7, with TRBD1 matching over 8 bases. V was pared by 6 bases and J by 1 base, with 5 bases of the junction left unmatched. Germline loops: CDR1 SNHLY, CDR2 FYNNEI. CDR3 length: 14 amino acids. The CDR3 DNA reads as TGTGCCAGCAGGGAGGACAGGGCGTCCTACGAGCAGTACTTC. It is translated as CASREDRASYEQYF.

CDR3 DNA sequence: TGTGCCAGCAGCTTCTTCCGCCGGAATACTGAAGCTTTCTTT. Amino acids: CASSFFRRNTEAFF. The V and J genes are TRBV7-9 and TRBJ1-1; no definite D call. Deletions cut 3 bases from V and 5 bases from J, with 13 bases between. The CDR3 spans 14 residues. Per the germline V gene, CDR1 is SEHNR and CDR2 is FQNEAQ (reference sequence). The variable domain in full, with the rest retrieved from reference TRBV7-9 and TRBJ1-1, is DTGVSQNPRHKITKRGQNVTFRCDPISEHNRLYWYRQTLGQGPEFLTYFQNEAQLEKSRLLSDRFSAERPKGSFSTLEIQRTEQGDSAMYLCASSFFRRNTEAFFGQGTRLTVV.

V and J are TRBV29-1 and TRBJ2-1; D is possibly TRBD2 (7 bases). Germline CDR1 SQVTM, CDR2 ANQGSEA. The CDR3 spans 13 residues. Trimming took off 7 bases at V and 4 bases at J, with 14 bases between the two ends. The CDR3 coding sequence is TGCAGCGGGGGGGGCCTAGGGTACAATGAGCAGTTCTTC. This codes for CSGGGLGYNEQFF.

This clonotype was seen a handful of times. J is TRBJ2-1 and V is TRBV7-9; D is undetermined. CDR1 is SEHNR and CDR2 is FQNEAQ in the germline V gene (reference sequence). V shed 3 bases and J shed 7 bases, with 16 bases lying between them. The CDR3 loop spans 15 amino acids. The CDR3 sequence is CASSLTSGLLNEQFF. In nucleotides, the CDR3 is TGTGCCAGCAGCTTGACTTCAGGTCTATTGAATGAGCAGTTCTTC.

V and J are TRBV20-1 and TRBJ2-1; possible D gene TRBD2, 5 bases. There are 15 residues in the CDR3. Trimming stripped 3 bases from V and 4 bases from J, with 16 bases between. Germline lookup yields CDR1 DFQATT and CDR2 SNEGSKA (reference sequence). The CDR3 region is CSARNPAATYNEQFF. The CDR3 DNA is TGCAGTGCTAGGAATCCAGCGGCTACTTACAATGAGCAGTTCTTC.

This clonotype was counted a few times. One junction end does not reproduce the germline sequence, and a read error may be involved. The chain carries TRBV7-7 and TRBJ2-5; D tentatively fits TRBD1 or TRBD2 (5 bases each). The CDR3 has 14 residues. Germline CDR1 SSHAT, CDR2 FNYEAQ (reference sequence). The CDR3 DNA reads TGTGCTAGCAGCTTATTTCACGGGGCTGAGACCCAGTACTTC. This gives the protein CASSLFHGAETQYF. The full variable domain, its missing parts supplied by reference TRBV7-7 and TRBJ2-5, is GAGVSQSPRYKVTKRGQDVTLRCDPISSHATLYWYQQALGQGPEFLTYFNYEAQPDKSGLPSDRFSAERPEGSISTLTIQRTEQRDSAMYRCASSLFHGAETQYFGPGTRLLVL.

This chain uses TRBV27 with TRBJ2-7; tentatively, D is TRBD2 (7 bases). V was shortened by 2 bases and J by 4 bases, with 15 bases between the two germline ends. CDR1 and CDR2 from the germline V gene are MNHEY and SMNVEV (reference sequence). CDR3 length: 15 amino acids. CDR3 in amino acids: CASSLQGFGGYEQYF. As DNA, the CDR3 is TGTGCCAGCAGTTTACAGGGGTTCGGGGGGTACGAGCAGTACTTC.

The chain recombines TRBV7-6 with TRBJ2-1; D might be TRBD1 or TRBD2, each matching 6 bases. Trimming shortened V by 4 bases and J by 5 bases, and 15 bases separated the two germline ends. CDR3 length: 15 residues. In germline, CDR1 is SGHVS, CDR2 FNYEAQ. CDR3 protein: CASSWGRDYHNEQFF. CDR3 DNA: TGTGCCAGCAGCTGGGGGCGGGATTACCACAATGAGCAGTTCTTC.

This clonotype was found a few times. The chain combines TRBV29-1 with TRBJ2-7, with 8 positions matching TRBD1. The V and J ends lost 0 bases and 3 bases, in that order; junction bases with no gene match: 7. Per germline, CDR1 SQVTM and CDR2 ANQGSEA. The CDR3 extends over 15 amino acids. The CDR3 DNA sequence: TGCAGCGTTGAAGATCTTCGACAGGGGATCTACGAGCAGTACTTC. Translation gives CSVEDLRQGIYEQYF.

CDR3 loop: CASSPTPNGNEQFF. CDR3 DNA sequence: TGTGCCAGCAGCCCCACCCCCAATGGGAATGAGCAGTTCTTC. The genes are TRBV7-9 and TRBJ2-1; D is undetermined. V shed 5 bases and J shed 7 bases, with 15 bases lying between them. CDR3 size: 14 residues. Germline CDR1 and CDR2: SEHNR and FQNEAQ (reference sequence).

This clonotype was detected a few times. The chain has TRBV18 and TRBJ2-4, with TRBD2 identical over 8 bases. The J call may be incorrect, as the DNA end agrees better with TRBJ2-7. The germline V gene has CDR1 KGHSH and CDR2 LQKENI. This CDR3 has 15 residues. CDR3 amino acids: CASSPTTSVFGEQYF. As DNA, the CDR3 is TGTGCCAGCTCACCAACGACTAGCGTCTTCGGCGAGCAGTACTTC.

The chain is built from TRBV6-2 or TRBV6-3 and TRBJ2-7; the match to TRBD1 covers 9 bases. With 0 bases clipped from V and 4 bases from J, the junction kept 10 bases outside the gene matches. The CDR3 is 17 amino acids. The germline V gene has CDR1 MNHEY and CDR2 SVGEGT. This chain's CDR3 is CASSYSTRGTGSYEQYF. The CDR3 bases are TGTGCCAGCAGTTACTCGACCCGCGGGACAGGGTCTTACGAGCAGTACTTC.

V gene TRBV5-1 combines with J gene TRBJ2-1, with a weak D call TRBD1 (6 bases). Looked up from germline, CDR1 is SGHRS and CDR2 is YFSETQ. This CDR3 region has 15 residues. The ends were cut back, 4 bases at V and 0 bases at J, with 11 bases in the middle. CDR3 loop: CASSMGQSSYNEQFF. The CDR3 DNA reads as TGCGCCAGCAGCATGGGACAAAGCTCCTACAATGAGCAGTTCTTC.

The V and J genes are TRBV12-3 or TRBV12-4 and TRBJ2-3; 12 nucleotides line up with TRBD2. V shed 5 bases and J 4 bases; nucleotides not matched to a gene: 10. This CDR3 has 17 residues. The CDR3 nucleotides read TGTGCCAGCAGTCTCGGCACTAGCGGGGGGCGATCAGATACGCAGTATTTT. The encoded protein is CASSLGTSGGRSDTQYF.

The gene calls are TRBV2 and TRBJ1-2; D remains unclear. Trimming took off 7 bases at V and 0 bases at J, with 15 bases between the two ends. The CDR3 is 15 amino acids. Per the germline V gene, CDR1 is SNHLY and CDR2 is FYNNEI. The CDR3 region has the DNA TGTGCCAGCATCCCCGGGGAGCGAGCTAACTATGGCTACACCTTC. Translating it yields CASIPGERANYGYTF.

The chain employs TRBV4-1 and TRBJ1-3; D remains unclear. CDR1 is MGHRA and CDR2 is YSYEKL in the germline V gene. CDR3 length equals 15 residues. V dropped 1 base and J dropped 3 bases, with 10 bases sitting between them. The DNA of the CDR3 is TGCGCCAGCAGCCAAGGATCGATGGGTGGAAACACCATATATTTT. Translated: CASSQGSMGGNTIYF.

The chain links TRBV10-3 to TRBJ2-7; perhaps TRBD1 as D (6 bases). The V end was cut by 4 bases, the J end by 2 bases, with 12 bases between. This CDR3 contains 14 residues. The germline V gene encodes CDR1 ENHRY and CDR2 SYGVKD. CDR3 bases: TGTGCCATCAGTGGAGTCGGGACACCCTACGAGCAGTACTTC. Its protein is CAISGVGTPYEQYF.

The V call is TRBV4-3, the J call TRBJ2-1; 8 bases match TRBD1. Germline lookup yields CDR1 LGHNA and CDR2 YSLEER. J lost 9 bases, V lost 0 bases, and 10 bases had no gene match. The CDR3 totals 16 residues. This chain's CDR3 is CASSQDSQGAIAEQFF. In DNA, the CDR3 is TGCGCCAGCAGCCAAGATAGCCAGGGGGCAATAGCTGAGCAGTTCTTC.

This clonotype was observed at least ten times. The chain has TRBV2 and TRBJ2-5; D is undetermined. This CDR3 comprises 11 residues. Germline CDR1 and CDR2: SNHLY and FYNNEI. With 5 bases removed from V and 3 bases from J, the gap between germline ends came to 4 bases. CDR3 sequence: CASSSEETQYF. The CDR3 nucleotides are TGTGCCAGCAGTTCAGAAGAGACCCAGTACTTC.

This rearrangement joins TRBV4-1 to TRBJ1-4; D gene uncertain. Germline V lookup: CDR1 MGHRA, CDR2 YSYEKL. The germline V and J ends were trimmed by 4 bases and 7 bases, with 10 bases remaining between them. The CDR3 has 13 residues. The DNA for the CDR3 is TGCGCCAGCAGCCGTACAGCGCTTGAAAAACTGTTTTTT. Protein sequence: CASSRTALEKLFF.

A few counts support this clonotype. The CDR3 here is CASSTGTQIYEQYF. CDR3 DNA: TGTGCCAGCAGTACCGGGACACAAATCTACGAGCAGTACTTC. The chain uses TRBV6-2 or TRBV6-3 and TRBJ2-7; D possibly corresponds to TRBD1 (6 bases). The CDR3 runs to 14 residues. V shed 5 bases and J shed 3 bases, with 14 bases lying between them. CDR1 MNHEY and CDR2 SVGEGT come from the germline V gene.

CDR3 sequence reads: CASKGLVTDTQYF. Written as DNA, the CDR3 is TGTGCCAGCAAAGGACTGGTCACAGATACGCAGTATTTT. This chain uses TRBV6-1 with TRBJ2-3; D perhaps matches TRBD2 (5 bases). V lost 7 bases and J 2 bases, leaving 10 bases between the germline ends. Per germline, CDR1 MNHNS and CDR2 SASEGT. The CDR3 runs to 13 residues.

This rearrangement joins TRBV20-1 to TRBJ2-2; perhaps TRBD2 as D (7 bases). This CDR3 comprises 15 residues. Germline loops: CDR1 DFQATT, CDR2 SNEGSKA (reference sequence). Between the trimmed V and J ends, which lost 0 bases and 4 bases, there was a span of 12 bases. For the CDR3, the DNA is TGCAGTGCTAGAGATCTAGGGGGGGTCACCGGGGAGCTGTTTTTT. It specifies CSARDLGGVTGELFF.

The chain recombines TRBV20-1 with TRBJ1-2; D is unresolved. Germline V gives CDR1 DFQATT, CDR2 SNEGSKA (reference sequence). The CDR3 is made up of 14 amino acids. Trimming removed 0 bases at V and 6 bases at J, with 14 bases between. CDR3 region: CSARDPTLTDGYTF. In nucleotides, the CDR3 is TGCAGTGCTAGAGATCCGACACTAACGGATGGCTACACCTTC.

This clonotype was detected a few times. The rearrangement uses TRBV29-1 and TRBJ1-2; D is undetermined. Per germline, CDR1 SQVTM and CDR2 ANQGSEA. The CDR3 loop spans 10 amino acids. Trimming shortened V by 4 bases and J by 7 bases, and 7 bases separated the two germline ends. CDR3 protein: CSVGGSGYTF. As DNA, the CDR3 is TGCAGCGTTGGGGGAAGTGGCTACACCTTC.

V and J are TRBV12-3 or TRBV12-4 and TRBJ2-5, with D possibly TRBD2 on 6 matching bases. The CDR3 length is 15 residues. V gave up 6 bases and J gave up 11 bases, with 25 bases separating them. CDR3 amino acids: CASSLWDSWGNEQYF. The CDR3 nucleotides read TGTGCCAGCAGCTTATGGGACTCGTGGGGCAATGAGCAGTACTTC.

The V gene is TRBV12-3 or TRBV12-4, the J gene TRBJ2-3; D might be TRBD1 (6 bases). Trimming removed 6 bases at V and 6 bases at J, with 13 bases between. This CDR3 is built from 13 residues. DNA of the CDR3: TGTGCCAGCAGAGGGGGTCATCCGGATACGCAGTATTTT. Translation gives CASRGGHPDTQYF.

Turning to this clonotype: At one of its ends the junction is not consistent with the germline gene, which may arise from a read error. The CDR3 sequence is CASSLGGDDYERYF. CDR3 bases: TGCGCCAGCAGTTTGGGAGGGGACGATTACGAGCGGTACTTC. The genes are TRBV4-1 and TRBJ2-7, with TRBD2 matching over 7 bases. Germline CDR1 is MGHRA and CDR2 is YSYEKL. The CDR3 runs 14 residues.